The rows below give T cell receptor beta chains drawn from one sample of a study of graft-versus-host responses after intestinal transplantation. No antigens are known for them. Only in-frame clones appear in the TCRdb table, and some are missing; sequencing was by immunoSEQ multiplex PCR. Here the sample spans 99,000 or so clones, over 75% being singletons. This specimen consisted of unstimulated CD4+ T cells sorted from spleen or lymph node cells, obtained before intestinal transplant. The source of these receptors is a human donor who received an intestinal transplant. Both conserved end residues are part of each CDR3. The order of the fields is V gene, clone size, D gene, J gene, CDR3 protein, CDR3 DNA. The D gene is left open where the match is weak. Clone size is given for some rows only: seen once, a few or many times, or a class if the clone is expanded.

>TRBV5-1|-|-|TRBJ1-2
CASSFSPGLDYGYTF
TGCGCCAGCAGCTTCTCTCCAGGGCTAGACTATGGCTACACCTTC
>TRBV10-3|-|-|TRBJ2-3
CAISRGGGGTDTQYF
TGTGCCATCAGCAGGGGGGGAGGTGGCACAGATACGCAGTATTTT
>TRBV5-1|-|-|TRBJ2-5
CASSNGAQETQYF
TGCGCCAGCAGCAACGGGGCCCAAGAGACCCAGTACTTC
>TRBV7-2|-|TRBD2|TRBJ2-3
CASSLVGLAGGGDTQYF
TGTGCCAGCAGCTTAGTGGGACTAGCGGGGGGTGGAGATACGCAGTATTTT
>TRBV5-1|-|-|TRBJ1-4
CASSLEGNSEKLFF
TGCGCCAGCAGCTTGGAGGGAAATAGTGAAAAACTGTTTTTT
>TRBV5-1|-|TRBD1|TRBJ1-3
CASSLGQQGSGNTIYF
TGCGCCAGCAGCCTGGGACAGCAAGGCTCTGGAAACACCATATATTTT
>TRBV9|-|TRBD2|TRBJ2-3
CASSISGGVDTDTQYF
TGTGCCAGCAGCATTAGCGGGGGGGTAGACACAGATACGCAGTATTTT
>TRBV7-6|-|TRBD1|TRBJ2-7
CASSLGTGPEQYF
TGTGCCAGCAGCTTAGGGACAGGCCCCGAGCAGTACTTC
>TRBV25-1|once|-|TRBJ1-1
CASSPLRGGLTEAFF
TGTGCCAGCAGCCCTCTCAGAGGCGGGCTCACTGAAGCTTTCTTT
>TRBV7-9|-|-|TRBJ2-7
CASSWGREGTEQYF
TGTGCCAGCAGCTGGGGAAGGGAAGGGACCGAGCAGTACTTC
>TRBV19|few|-|TRBJ1-6
CASRRDQLPLHF
TGTGCCAGTAGACGCGACCAACTACCCCTCCACTTT
>TRBV4-1|-|TRBD2|TRBJ2-7
CASSQATVAGAYEQYF
TGCGCCAGCAGCCAAGCAACCGTAGCGGGAGCCTACGAGCAGTACTTC
>TRBV9|-|-|TRBJ2-3
CASSVEGFRTDTQYF
TGTGCCAGCAGCGTAGAGGGGTTTCGGACAGATACGCAGTATTTT
>TRBV29-1|-|TRBD1|TRBJ2-7
CSVDGTVGNEQYF
TGCAGCGTTGACGGGACAGTAGGAAACGAGCAGTACTTC
>TRBV6-1|-|-|TRBJ2-7
CASIRSTHPYEQYF
TGTGCCAGCATAAGATCGACTCACCCCTACGAGCAGTACTTC
>TRBV11-2|-|-|TRBJ2-3
CASSSLRRAGNTDTQYF
TGTGCCAGCAGCTCGCTACGACGGGCGGGGAACACAGATACGCAGTATTTT
>TRBV14|-|TRBD1|TRBJ2-7
CASSRGQSFSYEQYF
TGTGCCAGCAGCCGGGGACAGAGTTTCTCCTACGAGCAGTACTTC
>TRBV7-3|-|-|TRBJ2-5
CASSRDLQETQYF
TGTGCCAGCAGCCGGGACCTACAAGAGACCCAGTACTTC
>TRBV5-1|-|TRBD2|TRBJ2-1
CASSLETSGVNEQFF
TGCGCCAGCAGCTTGGAAACTAGCGGGGTTAATGAGCAGTTCTTC
>TRBV19|-|-|TRBJ2-3
CASGGGGTDTQYF
TGTGCCAGTGGAGGGGGCGGCACAGATACGCAGTATTTT
>TRBV7-2|-|-|TRBJ2-1
CASRRAGLYNEQFF
TGTGCCAGCAGGAGAGCGGGTCTCTACAATGAGCAGTTCTTC
>TRBV7-9|-|-|TRBJ2-2
CASSQDTGELFF
TGTGCCAGCAGCCAAGACACCGGGGAGCTGTTTTTT
>TRBV10-1|-|-|TRBJ2-1
CASSEGRPDNEQFF
TGCGCCAGCAGTGAAGGGCGCCCCGACAATGAGCAGTTCTTC
>TRBV5-4|-|-|TRBJ2-1
CASSLSGGSYNEQFF
TGTGCCAGCAGCTTGTCAGGTGGATCCTACAATGAGCAGTTCTTC
>TRBV6-5|-|TRBD1|TRBJ1-5
CASSYRGRNQPQHF
TGTGCCAGCAGTTACAGGGGGCGAAATCAGCCCCAGCATTTT
>TRBV6-5|-|-|TRBJ2-6
CAITSFSGANVLTF
TGTGCCATCACGAGTTTCTCTGGGGCCAACGTCCTGACTTTC
>TRBV19|-|-|TRBJ1-5
CASSMKGVSNQPQHF
TGTGCCAGTAGTATGAAGGGAGTTAGCAATCAGCCCCAGCATTTT
>TRBV23-1|-|-|TRBJ1-1
CASSQSNTEAFF
TGCGCCAGCAGTCAATCGAACACTGAAGCTTTCTTT
>TRBV18|-|TRBD1|TRBJ2-6
CASSPTGSGANVLTF
TGTGCCAGCTCACCGACAGGGTCTGGGGCCAACGTCCTGACTTTC
>TRBV9|-|TRBD1|TRBJ2-1
CASSRTGDEYNEQFF
TGTGCCAGCAGCAGGACAGGGGATGAGTACAATGAGCAGTTCTTC
>TRBV29-1|-|-|TRBJ2-3
CSVGVRYTDTQYF
TGCAGCGTTGGGGTCAGATACACAGATACGCAGTATTTT
>TRBV12-1|-|-|TRBJ2-6
CASRRGHRSSGANVLTF
TGTGCCAGCCGTAGAGGACACCGAAGCTCTGGGGCCAACGTCCTGACTTTC
>TRBV5-4|-|-|TRBJ2-2
CASSATRTNTGELFF
TGTGCCAGCAGCGCGACTAGGACGAACACCGGGGAGCTGTTTTTT
>TRBV7-9|-|-|TRBJ2-3
CASSPGLSTDTQYF
TGTGCCAGCAGCCCCGGCCTGAGCACAGATACGCAGTATTTT
>TRBV7-9|-|-|TRBJ2-3
CASSLLAYTDTQYF
TGTGCCAGCAGCTTACTAGCGTACACAGATACGCAGTATTTT
>TRBV4-1|-|TRBD2|TRBJ2-3
CASSQGGGPAGGTDTQYF
TGCGCCAGCAGCCAAGGAGGGGGGCCAGCGGGAGGAACGGATACGCAGTATTTT
>TRBV11-2|-|-|TRBJ2-1
CASSLGLNEQFF
TGTGCCAGCAGCTTAGGTCTCAATGAGCAGTTCTTC
>TRBV7-6|-|TRBD1|TRBJ2-7
CASSPRDRRTYEQYF
TGTGCCAGCAGCCCCCGGGACAGGCGCACCTACGAGCAGTACTTC
>TRBV29-1|-|-|TRBJ2-1
CSVEGGRGNYNEQFF
TGCAGCGTTGAAGGGGGGCGGGGGAACTACAATGAGCAGTTCTTC
>TRBV15|-|-|TRBJ2-3
CATSAYPPDTQYF
TGTGCCACCAGCGCATATCCGCCAGATACGCAGTATTTT
>TRBV5-4|-|-|TRBJ1-1
CASSMRTEAFF
TGTGCCAGCAGCATGCGGACTGAAGCTTTCTTT
>TRBV11-2|-|-|TRBJ2-1
CASRKSGAVSYNEQFF
TGTGCCAGCAGAAAAAGTGGAGCGGTCTCCTACAATGAGCAGTTCTTC
>TRBV10-2|-|TRBD1|TRBJ2-5
CASRRGPQETQYF
TGCGCCAGCAGGAGGGGGCCCCAAGAGACCCAGTACTTC
>TRBV27|-|-|TRBJ1-1
CASSSWGADTEAFF
TGTGCCAGCAGTTCGTGGGGCGCAGACACTGAAGCTTTCTTT
>TRBV5-1|-|-|TRBJ1-2
CASSLGVANYGYTF
TGCGCCAGCAGCTTGGGTGTAGCTAACTATGGCTACACCTTC
>TRBV7-3|once|-|TRBJ1-2
CASSSKQGSGYTF
TGTGCCAGCAGCTCAAAGCAGGGTAGTGGCTACACCTTC
>TRBV14|once|-|TRBJ2-2
CASSQVVGSVTGELFF
TGTGCCAGCAGCCAAGTTGTGGGGAGCGTTACCGGGGAGCTGTTTTTT
>TRBV7-3|few|-|TRBJ1-4
CASSPDRKATNEKLFF
TGTGCCAGCAGCCCAGACAGGAAGGCAACTAATGAAAAACTGTTTTTT
>TRBV6-5|-|-|TRBJ1-2
CASSQGMIGYTF
TGTGCCAGCAGTCAGGGGATGATTGGCTACACCTTC
>TRBV2|few|-|TRBJ2-7
CASSEGSSQYF
TGTGCCAGCAGTGAAGGGTCTTCCCAGTACTTC
>TRBV14|-|-|TRBJ2-3
CASSQFQLGSTDTQYF
TGTGCCAGCAGCCAATTTCAATTGGGGAGCACAGATACGCAGTATTTT